Included here is one T cell receptor beta chain sequence, with context. It has no known antigen specificity. No base quality values were provided; no much bigger clone lies one nucleotide off. The data belong to a study of shared clonotypes between healthy human individuals (dated by TCRdb to about 2020). The study in broad terms: Three men and a couple of women, aged 18 to 49 years, made up the cohort. For each donor, three plates each were used for CD4 naive and CD4 memory, two plates were used for CD8 naive, and one plate was used for CD8 memory. To estimate repertoire size and how much clonotype sharing occurs between individuals, the study deeply sequenced the blood TCR repertoires of roughly 5 healthy adults. Different laboratories and diverse techniques were used to prepare libraries and sequence TCR repertoires, to increase sequencing depth and limit assay-specific biases. Each donor's leukapheresis produced roughly between roughly 0.85 and 9 billion PBMCs.

Donors were healthy HIV-negative adults with no recently reported acute infections or vaccinations. Only Caucasian adults living in Nashville, Tennessee, USA were represented among the donors. CD4+ T cells were enriched through magnetic negative selection, after which naive cells were positively selected on CD45RA and the remaining negative fraction served as the memory subset. After blood collection by leukapheresis, PBMCs were isolated using Ficoll-Histopaque density gradient centrifugation and then cryopreserved in the vapor phase of liquid nitrogen. Purity and quantity of every magnetically sorted T cell population were checked by analytical flow cytometry. Genomic DNA was isolated from every sorted fraction and measured by UV absorbance on a Nanodrop 2000c. Results the study describes overall, beyond this receptor: Larger estimated clonotype richness was generally found for naive subsets than for memory subsets. Sampling was limited to blood, and TCR repertoires in tissue likely differ from TCR repertoires in blood. Compared with non-shared clonotypes, clonotypes shared by all four sorted-subset donors had higher generation probabilities. Pairwise subsampling led to the expectation that sequencing depth would affect the degree of clonotype sharing among donors. About 5% of naive CD4, 3.5% of naive CD8, roughly 2.4% of memory CD4, and 0.4% of memory CD8 clonotypes were shared across a few donors. The genetic and exposure-history diversity represented was limited by the small number of donors. Rarefaction of sorted-subset datasets indicated incomplete sequencing despite the large sequencing depth.

Using the deep immunoSEQ assay, multiplex PCR amplified TCR CDR3 regions from genomic DNA. Genomic DNA extracted from each cell subset was distributed evenly over all wells of several immunoSEQ 96-well plates, and each plate served as one replicate. For sorted subsets, each replicate PCR was loaded with approximately 0.2 ug genomic DNA, equivalent to 32,000 or so T cell genomes. The purified libraries were quantified using a Qubit 3.0 fluorometer, sized with a Bioanalyzer 2100, and then quantified again using the KAPA Library Quantification kit. Every immunoSEQ 96-well plate was sequenced on a dedicated single-read 150-cycle Illumina NextSeq 550 flow cell. Per the authors' processing: Because the immunoSEQ output held only junctional sequences and lacked quality scores, the filtering could not match the filtering applied to full-length reads. To assign V/J genes and CDR3, sequences were annotated against IMGT germline references using PyIR, a Python wrapper for IgBLAST v1.9. Reads with weak V/J assignments (E-value above 1e-6), missing CDR3, stop codons, out-of-frame junctions, or ambiguous translated residues were removed. V3J clonotypes were defined as sequences sharing the same inferred V gene, J gene, and CDR3 amino acid sequence. Percentage overlap between repertoires was computed as shared unique clonotypes divided by the size of the smaller repertoire. Richness of each repertoire was evaluated using RTK rarefaction, the Chao1 estimator, and Recon v2.1 estimates of unobserved clonotypes. OLGA was used to compute generation probabilities for all TCRbeta clonotypes that the gDNA method yielded from a few donors. This immuneACCESS table, as held by TCRdb, lists in-frame sequences with V and J called but not all clones. Of the missing ones, under half trace to an unresolved V gene in checked studies; the others have no known cause. The V and J calls and the clone size are those of that table, but D and trimming were determined from the DNA. The sample contains around 1,100,000 clones, roughly 80% of them found a single time. The ten largest clones take up about 0.89% of the sample.

The sequence came from a man aged 18 to 30 in good health. Some clones in this sample may be carry-over from other donors' samples. The sequenced material came from memory CD4+ T cells from PBMCs. The cell subset or site label for this specimen denotes: CD45RA-negative fraction.

The bases read TGTGCCAGCAGCTTTGAAAGGAGCGGGAGGGCCCAAGAGACCCAGTACTTC. Its product reads: CASSFERSGRAQETQYF. The rearranged chain carries TRBV5-6 and TRBJ2-5; 10 bases in the middle match TRBD2. Its CDR3 holds 17 amino acids, cysteine through phenylalanine. Only the CDR3 region is kept as DNA, spanning 51 bases read in frame from base 1. The germline V end is reduced by 2 bases and the J end by 1 base; junction bases left unmatched: 8. For CDR1 and CDR2, the germline V gene lists SGHDT and YYEEEE.